The 31 T cell receptor beta chains reported below all come from one sample, sequenced in a study of cytomegalovirus exposure and HLA in healthy donors. Researchers ran the PCR with 60 Vbeta and 13 Jbeta primers. TCRdb's table, derived via immunoSEQ multiplex PCR, lists solely in-frame clones and lacks some. This sample yields about 200,000 clones, of which roughly four fifths are seen a single time; about 0.22% belongs to the top ten. The specimen sequenced was PBMCs. The receptor source for this set is a girl aged 2-10 years in good health and CMV-seronegative.

The sample holds a few counts of this clone. The V gene is TRBV5-1, the J gene TRBJ2-2; D is ambiguous. The V end lost 0 bases, the J end lost 6 bases, and 6 bases lay between the germline ends. In germline, CDR1 is SGHRS, CDR2 YFSETQ. CDR3 length: 13 amino acids. The CDR3 DNA reads as TGCGCCAGCAGCTTGGTAGTATCCGGGGAGCTGTTTTTT. Translated, it gives CASSLVVSGELFF.

The chain is built from TRBV30 and TRBJ1-2; D remains ambiguous. This CDR3 is 14 amino acids long. V was shortened by 0 bases and J by 5 bases, with 13 bases between the two germline ends. Germline-derived CDR1 and CDR2 are GTSNPN and SVGIG (reference sequence). Written as DNA, the CDR3 is TGTGCCTGGAGTGTGCAGAATGGAGCTTATGGCTACACCTTC. Amino acid sequence: CAWSVQNGAYGYTF.

J is TRBJ2-7 and V is TRBV5-1, with D unclear. The CDR3 loop spans 13 amino acids. V was shortened by 0 bases and J by 3 bases, with 7 bases between the two germline ends. The germline V gene has CDR1 SGHRS and CDR2 YFSETQ. DNA of the CDR3: TGCGCCAGCAGCTTGGCGGCGGACTACGAGCAGTACTTC. Translation: CASSLAADYEQYF.

This chain joins TRBV27 and TRBJ2-5; D is uncertain. Germline CDR1 and CDR2: MNHEY and SMNVEV (reference sequence). This CDR3 is built from 16 residues. Trimming pared 5 bases from V and 2 bases from J, leaving 18 bases between. The CDR3 bases are TGTGCCAGCAGTCCGTACGTCAGTGACACTCAAGAGACCCAGTACTTC. It encodes CASSPYVSDTQETQYF.

The chain links TRBV4-1 to TRBJ1-1, with D possibly TRBD1 on 5 matching bases. This CDR3 contains 13 residues. The V and J ends lost 7 bases and 5 bases respectively, with 14 bases between them. Germline CDR1 reads MGHRA; CDR2 reads YSYEKL. The DNA of the CDR3 is TGCGCCAGCAAGGTGCAGGGAGGGACTGAAGCTTTCTTT. Translating gives CASKVQGGTEAFF.

V is TRBV4-1 and J is TRBJ1-1, with no clear D. The germline V gene encodes CDR1 MGHRA and CDR2 YSYEKL. The CDR3 length is 16 residues. The V gene lost 2 bases and the J gene lost 0 bases, with 13 bases spanning the gap. CDR3 nucleotides: TGCGCCAGCAGCCAAACCGAATTGACACTGAACACTGAAGCTTTCTTT. Amino acid sequence: CASSQTELTLNTEAFF.

This chain joins TRBV29-1 and TRBJ1-1; D is unclear. The CDR3 loop spans 16 amino acids. Germline assignment: CDR1 SQVTM and CDR2 ANQGSEA. The V gene lost 7 bases and the J gene lost 0 bases, with 21 bases spanning the gap. This CDR3 is CSGAGEIPLMNTEAFF. The CDR3 nucleotides read TGCAGCGGGGCCGGGGAGATCCCCCTAATGAACACTGAAGCTTTCTTT.

The table lists this clone with a few counts. This chain uses TRBV5-6 with TRBJ1-3; D is uncertain. The CDR3 sequence is 13 residues long. Germline CDR1 reads SGHDT; CDR2 reads YYEEEE. The V end lost 4 bases, the J end lost 4 bases, and 9 bases lay between the germline ends. The chain's CDR3 is CASSRLDGNTIYF. As DNA, the CDR3 is TGTGCCAGCAGCAGACTCGACGGAAACACCATATATTTT.

The J gene is TRBJ1-2, the V gene TRBV30; D is perhaps TRBD1 (6 bases). The CDR3 loop spans 18 amino acids. The germline V and J ends were trimmed by 0 bases and 4 bases, with 24 bases remaining between them. Looked up from germline, CDR1 is GTSNPN and CDR2 is SVGIG (reference sequence). The CDR3 sequence is CAWSVLFGRGLERYGYTF. The CDR3 DNA reads as TGTGCCTGGAGTGTACTATTCGGCAGGGGATTGGAGCGCTATGGCTACACCTTC.

The chain recombines TRBV29-1 with TRBJ1-2, with 8 bases fitting TRBD1. After removal of 4 bases from V and 4 bases from J, the junction contained 14 bases not matched to a gene. The CDR3 is 16 residues long. Germline-derived CDR1 and CDR2 are SQVTM and ANQGSEA. The CDR3 here is CSVVVFRTGLGYGYTF. The CDR3 DNA reads as TGCAGCGTTGTTGTATTTCGGACAGGGTTAGGCTATGGCTACACCTTC.

In DNA form, the CDR3 reads TGTGCAAGTCGCTGGACTAGCGGATTCACCGGGGAGCTGTTTTTT. It is translated as CASRWTSGFTGELFF. The chain is built from TRBV12-2 and TRBJ2-2; the D call of TRBD2 is as the table states it, not checked on the DNA. TRBV12-2 is given as a pseudogene. This CDR3 is 15 amino acids long.

The rearrangement links TRBV6-5 to TRBJ2-1; TRBD2 matches 9 bases. This CDR3 is 16 amino acids long. Looked up from germline, CDR1 is MNHEY and CDR2 is SVGAGI. The J segment lost 12 bases and the V segment lost 3 bases, leaving 15 bases of the junction unmatched. The CDR3 nucleotides read TGTGCCAGCAGTTATCTAGGGATGGGCGGGAGGGGCTGGCAGTTCTTC. The encoded protein is CASSYLGMGGRGWQFF.

In its sample, this clone was seen once. For the CDR3, the DNA is TGTGCCAGCAGCTTACTTTCGGGGGAGAATTCACCCCTCCACTTT. Protein product: CASSLLSGENSPLHF. The rearrangement joins TRBV11-2 to TRBJ1-6, with D maybe TRBD1 (5 bases). Per the germline V gene, CDR1 is SGHAT and CDR2 is FQNNGV. The V gene lost 2 bases and the J gene lost 7 bases, with 12 bases spanning the gap. This CDR3 has 15 residues.

V is TRBV18 and J is TRBJ1-2; 7 bases fit TRBD1. The CDR3 length is 16 residues. Germline V gene sequence: CDR1 KGHSH, CDR2 LQKENI. With V trimmed by 3 bases and J by 4 bases, 11 bases remained unmatched. The CDR3 loop reads CASSPSGQVGAYGYTF. CDR3 nucleotide sequence: TGTGCCAGCTCACCCTCAGGACAGGTGGGCGCCTATGGCTACACCTTC. Together with reference TRBV18 and TRBJ1-2, the CDR3 gives the full variable domain: NAGVMQNPRHLVRRRGQEARLRCSPMKGHSHVYWYRQLPEEGLKFMVYLQKENIIDESGMPKERFSAEFPKEGPSILRIQQVVRGDSAAYFCASSPSGQVGAYGYTFGSGTRLTVV.

This clone was picked up one time. The V call is TRBV11-2, the J call TRBJ2-7; D perhaps matches TRBD2 (5 bases). Germline V gene lookup returns CDR1 SGHAT and CDR2 FQNNGV. V was cut by 6 bases and J by 6 bases, with 21 bases left in between. The CDR3 is made up of 15 amino acids. This CDR3 reads CASSVLAGVGGEQYF. CDR3 DNA sequence: TGTGCCAGCAGTGTCCTCGCCGGTGTCGGAGGCGAGCAGTACTTC.

The sample holds a few counts of this clone. The chain links TRBV7-6 to TRBJ2-7; D unresolved. The CDR3 contains 13 residues. V was clipped by 1 base and J by 5 bases, with 9 bases between them. CDR1 SGHVS and CDR2 FNYEAQ come from the germline V gene. The CDR3 loop is CASSLGRVHEQYF. The CDR3 bases are TGTGCCAGCAGCTTAGGCCGCGTCCACGAGCAGTACTTC.

There are a few counts of this clone. This chain connects TRBV27 to TRBJ2-7, with D unclear. The germline V gene has CDR1 MNHEY and CDR2 SMNVEV (reference sequence). Trimming cost V 3 bases and J 6 bases, with 12 bases left between them. This CDR3 contains 13 residues. The CDR3 sequence is CASSFVTGGEQYF. The CDR3 DNA sequence: TGTGCCAGCAGTTTCGTCACTGGTGGCGAGCAGTACTTC.

The rearrangement joins TRBV7-8 to TRBJ1-3; a weak D match, TRBD1 (5 bases). The V end lost 5 bases, the J end lost 0 bases, and 17 bases lay between the germline ends. The CDR3 is 17 residues long. Germline V lookup: CDR1 SGHVS, CDR2 FQNEAQ. The CDR3 loop is CASSRRDPKSSGNTIYF. CDR3 coding DNA: TGTGCCAGCAGCCGGCGGGACCCGAAGAGCTCTGGAAACACCATATATTTT.

This sequence joins TRBV4-1 and TRBJ1-1, with 9 bases matching TRBD1. Germline CDR1 MGHRA, CDR2 YSYEKL. V gave up 3 bases and J gave up 7 bases; unmatched junction bases: 9. This CDR3 is built from 15 residues. The CDR3 loop is CASSQPGQGFFEAFF. In DNA form, the CDR3 reads TGCGCCAGCAGCCAGCCAGGACAGGGGTTTTTTGAAGCTTTCTTT.

The chain has TRBV7-3 and TRBJ2-1, with 8 bases identical to TRBD2. Trimming took 1 base from V and 8 from J; bases not matched to a gene: 7. The CDR3 extends over 15 amino acids. Germline V gene sequence: CDR1 SGHTA, CDR2 FQGTGA. The DNA of the CDR3 is TGTGCCAGCAGCTTAAGGACGGGGGGGCAAGATGAGCAGTTCTTC. Amino acids: CASSLRTGGQDEQFF.

The gene calls are TRBV5-1 and TRBJ1-2, with 7 bases aligning to TRBD1. After removal of 5 bases from V and 7 bases from J, the junction contained 5 bases not matched to a gene. This CDR3 comprises 12 residues. Per the germline V gene, CDR1 is SGHRS and CDR2 is YFSETQ. This CDR3 reads CASREGAGGYTF. The CDR3 DNA reads as TGCGCCAGCAGGGAGGGGGCTGGTGGCTACACCTTC.

J is TRBJ1-2 and V is TRBV19, with 9 bases that match TRBD1. Per germline, CDR1 LNHDA and CDR2 SQIVND (reference sequence). The CDR3 totals 14 residues. V was pared by 4 bases and J by 2 bases, with 2 bases of the junction left unmatched. As DNA, the CDR3 is TGTGCCAGTAGTACCGGACAGGGGAACTATGGCTACACCTTC. Translated: CASSTGQGNYGYTF.

The V gene is TRBV5-1, the J gene TRBJ1-5; the match to TRBD1 covers 7 bases. Trimming removed 0 bases from V and 6 bases from J; junction bases left unmatched: 3. The CDR3 spans 14 residues. The V gene's germline CDR1 is SGHRS and CDR2 YFSETQ. The CDR3 reads CASSLETGLQPQHF. CDR3 sequence (DNA): TGCGCCAGCAGCTTGGAGACAGGGCTTCAGCCCCAGCATTTT.

V gene TRBV2 combines with J gene TRBJ1-2; D unclear. Per the germline V gene, CDR1 is SNHLY and CDR2 is FYNNEI. There are 12 residues in the CDR3. V lost 2 bases, J lost 8 bases, and 9 bases lay in between. The DNA for the CDR3 is TGTGCCAGCAGTGAATTCCCTTCCGGCTACACCTTC. Translating it yields CASSEFPSGYTF.

The chain couples TRBV28 to TRBJ2-1; TRBD2 agrees at 10 bases. V was clipped by 7 bases and J by 4 bases; unmatched bases: 10. Germline V gene lookup returns CDR1 MDHEN and CDR2 SYDVKM. The CDR3 covers 16 residues. The CDR3 spells CASTGTIAGGYNEQFF. In nucleotides, the CDR3 is TGTGCCAGCACAGGAACTATAGCGGGGGGTTACAATGAGCAGTTCTTC.

As for this clone: This sample also contains other DNA sequences that code for the same CDR3. The gene calls are TRBV7-9 and TRBJ2-5, with D hard to call. Trimming pared 2 bases from V and 5 bases from J, leaving 3 bases between. The CDR3 is 11 amino acids. The germline V gene has CDR1 SEHNR and CDR2 FQNEAQ (reference sequence). For the CDR3, the DNA is TGTGCCAGCAGCTTACAGGAGACCCAGTACTTC. It yields the protein CASSLQETQYF.

The genes are TRBV6-1 and TRBJ2-7; 9 bases align to TRBD2. CDR3 length: 16 residues. Germline V lookup: CDR1 MNHNS, CDR2 SASEGT. V shed 1 base and J 5 bases; nucleotides not matched to a gene: 9. CDR3 sequence: CASSEVWAAGGHEQYF. The DNA of the CDR3 is TGTGCCAGCAGTGAAGTTTGGGCAGCGGGAGGCCACGAGCAGTACTTC.

The V call is TRBV25-1, the J call TRBJ2-1; 15 nucleotides match TRBD2. The CDR3 length is 16 residues. Losses at the gene ends were 5 bases for V and 7 bases for J; bases not matched to a gene: 6. CDR1 and CDR2 (germline): MGHDK, SYGVNS. The CDR3 here is CASSFTGLAGGNEQFF. As DNA, the CDR3 is TGTGCCAGCAGTTTTACGGGACTAGCGGGAGGAAATGAGCAGTTCTTC.

CDR3 amino acids: CASSYGGAHTF. CDR3 nucleotides: TGTGCCAGCAGTTACGGAGGGGCCCACACCTTC. The chain joins TRBV6-5 to TRBJ1-2; a weak D match, TRBD1 (5 bases). The V and J ends lost 2 bases and 12 bases respectively, with 10 bases between them. Germline V gives CDR1 MNHEY, CDR2 SVGAGI. This CDR3 comprises 11 residues.

V usage is TRBV6-5 and J usage is TRBJ1-2, with 9 bases fitting TRBD1. Germline V gene lookup returns CDR1 MNHEY and CDR2 SVGAGI. The CDR3 is 13 residues long. Trimming cost V 5 bases and J 3 bases; bases outside gene matches: 1. In DNA, the CDR3 is TGTGCCAGCAGTAGGGACAGGGACTATGGCTACACCTTC. Encoded protein: CASSRDRDYGYTF.

The V call is TRBV6-1, the J call TRBJ1-1; D perhaps matches TRBD1 (5 bases). Germline values: CDR1 MNHNS, CDR2 SASEGT. The CDR3 is 12 residues long. Trimming removed 6 bases from V and 7 bases from J, with 12 bases in between. The CDR3 protein is CASRKNRGEAFF. Here the CDR3 DNA reads TGTGCCAGCAGGAAGAATAGGGGTGAAGCTTTCTTT.